This is a list of T cell receptor beta chains from one sample in a study of T cell responses to AZD1222 COVID-19 vaccine. TCRdb's copy holds only in-frame clones and misses some; the assay was immunoSEQ multiplex PCR. The sample contains tens of thousands of clones, about 88% of which appear only once. Sequencing was performed on peripheral blood, taken on day 0 of AZD1222 vaccination. Receptor source: an adult in good health. CDR3s include the opening cysteine and the closing phenylalanine or tryptophan. Each record gives: CDR3 length, clone size, V gene, J gene, D gene, CDR3 DNA, CDR3 protein. The D gene is left open where the match is weak. For some rows the clone size is stated as once, few or many, or as a class when expanded; others skip it.

14,.,TRBV3-1/TRBV3-2,TRBJ2-3,.,TGTGCCAGCAGCCAAGTAGGCGGGGAAGATACGCAGTATTTT,CASSQVGGEDTQYF
15,.,TRBV6-2/TRBV6-3,TRBJ2-1,.,TGTGCCAGCAGTTACTCTCCGGGACTCAGGAATGAGCAGTTCTTC,CASSYSPGLRNEQFF
16,few,TRBV28,TRBJ2-3,.,TGTGCCAGCAGTCCGCCCCCCGGGCGGGGCACAGATACGCAGTATTTT,CASSPPPGRGTDTQYF
16,few,TRBV5-1,TRBJ2-1,TRBD2,TGCGCCAGCAGCTTGGCCGTGGTAGCGGGAGGTTCCGAGCAGTTCTTC,CASSLAVVAGGSEQFF
17,few,TRBV13,TRBJ2-3,TRBD2,TGTGCCAGCAGCTTAGAGGCGTCTAGCGGGGGGGGAGATACGCAGTATTTT,CASSLEASSGGGDTQYF
18,.,TRBV11-2,TRBJ2-7,.,TGTGCCAGCAGCCGAAGATACGTCGGCGGGGAGAGCCCCTACGAGCAGTACTTC,CASSRRYVGGESPYEQYF
16,.,TRBV18,TRBJ2-7,.,TGTGCCAGCTCACCACTCACAGGGATAAAGTCCTACGAGCAGTACTTC,CASSPLTGIKSYEQYF
13,.,TRBV19,TRBJ1-1,.,TGTGCCAGTAGGGAGGAGCCGAACACTGAAGCTTTCTTT,CASREEPNTEAFF
16,.,TRBV19,TRBJ1-5,.,TGTGCCAGCAACGAAGGAAGTGGGGCCCGCAATCAGCCCCAGCATTTT,CASNEGSGARNQPQHF
15,.,TRBV11-3,TRBJ1-1,.,TGTGCCAGCAGCCCCACCCGTGGGCCGGGAACTGAAGCTTTCTTT,CASSPTRGPGTEAFF
13,once,TRBV10-3,TRBJ1-2,.,TGTGCCATCAGTGAATTAGGAGGCTTCGGCTACACCTTC,CAISELGGFGYTF
15,.,TRBV24-1,TRBJ2-3,.,TGTGCCACCAGTGGTGGGGACGGAAGCACAGATACGCAGTATTTT,CATSGGDGSTDTQYF
14,.,TRBV6-5,TRBJ2-7,TRBD2,TGTGCCAGTTTCTCGGCGGCGCGGGAGGGGTGGGAGTACTTC,CASFSAAREGWEYF
15,.,TRBV30,TRBJ1-3,.,TGTGCCTGGAGGCGCCTGGCACACTCTGGAAACACCATATATTTT,CAWRRLAHSGNTIYF
18,.,TRBV18,TRBJ1-1,TRBD1,TGTGCCAGCTCACCACCGTTCCCGGGACAGGGATCGGGCACTGAAGCTTTCTTT,CASSPPFPGQGSGTEAFF
13,.,TRBV7-9,TRBJ2-1,.,TGTGCCAGCAGCCTCGAACCCTTCAATGAGCAGTTCTTC,CASSLEPFNEQFF
16,.,TRBV4-3,TRBJ2-7,TRBD1,TGCGCCAGCAGCCAAGTAACCGGGACAGGGGGATACGAGCAGTACTTC,CASSQVTGTGGYEQYF
15,.,TRBV5-6,TRBJ1-1,.,TGTGCCAGCAGCTCGCACCATACCGGGAGAACTGAAGCTTTCTTT,CASSSHHTGRTEAFF
16,.,TRBV6-1,TRBJ2-1,.,TGTGCCAGCAGTGAAGGGGCAGGGGCCCCGTACAATGAGCAGTTCTTC,CASSEGAGAPYNEQFF